This T cell receptor (beta chain) comes out of a study of T cell changes during pregnancy in multiple sclerosis. Some clones are missing from TCRdb's copy, which holds only in-frame ones; the method was immunoSEQ multiplex PCR. The repertoire includes approximately 64,000 clones, less than 95% of them detected once, and approximately 2.3% sits in the top ten. The length of the CDR3 is 15 residues. The chain employs TRBV21-1 and TRBJ1-2; the D segment call TRBD1 is taken from the table without a DNA check. TRBV21-1 is tagged as a pseudogene. The TCR was taken from a female donor in good health, enrolled as a control in a pregnancy study. Here the sequenced sample was peripheral blood, taken in the second trimester of pregnancy. CDR3 amino acids: CASSKAGQGACGYTF. CDR3 nucleotides: TGTGCCAGCAGCAAAGCTGGACAGGGGGCTTGTGGCTACACCTTC.